This entry is about one T cell receptor (beta chain). Sequencing used immunoSEQ multiplex PCR; TCRdb keeps in-frame clones, though not all of them. The sample has around 82,000 clones; roughly 84% are singletons. Germline CDR1 and CDR2: GTSNPN and SVGIG (reference sequence). V lost 0 bases, J lost 1 base, and 12 bases lay in between. The CDR3 has 15 amino acids. Time point reported: pretreatment peripheral blood. Patients' urothelial carcinoma was locally advanced or metastatic. This record belongs to a study of PD-L1 blockade in urothelial cancer. Study context: Of approximately 30 patients, fewer than 27 were males with bladder-origin urothelial cancer.

The J gene is TRBJ2-5, the V gene TRBV30; TRBD2 is a possible D gene (7 bases). This clonotype originated in a man aged 60 to 75 with urothelial cancer. This specimen consisted of PBMCs, obtained around atezolizumab (anti-PD-L1) treatment. The chain's CDR3 is CAWSVGAGAQETQYF. The CDR3, as DNA: TGTGCCTGGAGTGTTGGGGCGGGGGCCCAAGAGACCCAGTACTTC.